Each of the 24 T cell receptor beta chains below was sequenced from the same sample in a study of blood T cell repertoires in COVID-19. Sequencing was performed with immunoSEQ multiplex PCR; in TCRdb, only in-frame clones are kept and a portion is missing. The sample yields 90,000 to 110,000 clones, about 87% seen once. The material sequenced was peripheral blood. The receptors come from a human donor in a cohort sampled during active COVID-19.

V gene TRBV28 combines with J gene TRBJ2-7; 7 bases are shared with TRBD1. Germline V gene sequence: CDR1 MDHEN, CDR2 SYDVKM. V shed 3 bases and J 5 bases; nucleotides not matched to a gene: 13. The CDR3 has 16 residues. CDR3 loop: CASSFGQVVPPNEQYF. The DNA for the CDR3 is TGTGCCAGCAGTTTCGGACAGGTTGTTCCCCCAAACGAGCAGTACTTC.

This chain joins TRBV5-1 and TRBJ2-2; possible D gene TRBD1, 6 bases. CDR1 and CDR2 (germline): SGHRS, YFSETQ. V lost 2 bases, J lost 4 bases, and 12 bases lay in between. This CDR3 contains 15 residues. The CDR3 DNA is TGCGCCAGCAGCTTTTCGAGCAGGGGCACCGGGGAGCTGTTTTTT. Translated: CASSFSSRGTGELFF.

The V and J genes are TRBV7-9 and TRBJ2-7; 7 bases fit TRBD1. Trimming took 5 bases from V and 0 from J; bases not matched to a gene: 4. The CDR3 runs to 14 residues. The germline CDR1 and CDR2 sequences are SEHNR and FQNEAQ (reference sequence). The CDR3 nucleotides are TGTGCCAGCAGCGGGGACAGCTACTCCTACGAGCAGTACTTC. It codes for CASSGDSYSYEQYF.

This sequence joins TRBV7-9 and TRBJ2-1; D remains unclear. The CDR3 is 16 residues long. Trimming left V 0 bases short and J 6 bases short, with 15 bases between. Germline V CDR1 and CDR2: SEHNR, FQNEAQ (reference sequence). The CDR3 DNA reads TGTGCCAGCAGCTTAGCTATATCAACTTTCGGCAATGAGCAGTTCTTC. It specifies CASSLAISTFGNEQFF.

This sequence joins TRBV2 and TRBJ2-7; 7 bases line up with TRBD1. Germline CDR1 SNHLY, CDR2 FYNNEI. This CDR3 spans 14 amino acids. The ends lost 8 bases at V and 3 bases at J; junction bases unmatched: 10. CDR3 in DNA: TGTGCCAGCCAACCAGGGGGAGCGTTCTACGAGCAGTACTTC. Amino acid sequence: CASQPGGAFYEQYF. The full variable domain, with the rest looked up from reference TRBV2 and TRBJ2-7, is EPEVTQTPSHQVTQMGQEVILRCVPISNHLYFYWYRQILGQKVEFLVSFYNNEISEKSEIFDDQFSVERPDGSNFTLKIRSTKLEDSAMYFCASQPGGAFYEQYFGPGTRLTVT.

The chain employs TRBV5-1 and TRBJ2-1; 7 bases line up with TRBD1. Germline-derived CDR1 and CDR2 are SGHRS and YFSETQ. The CDR3 totals 13 residues. Unmatched junction bases numbered 6, after V lost 2 bases and J lost 10 bases. This CDR3 reads CASSFRQGGEQFF. The CDR3 nucleotides read TGCGCCAGCAGCTTTAGACAGGGCGGCGAGCAGTTCTTC.

The chain uses TRBV28 and TRBJ1-1; D is uncertain. The CDR3 runs to 14 residues. V lost 4 bases and J lost 3, with 12 bases in between. Germline CDR1 and CDR2: MDHEN and SYDVKM. The CDR3 spells CASSSGALDTEAFF. CDR3 sequence (DNA): TGTGCCAGCAGTTCGGGTGCCCTGGACACTGAAGCTTTCTTT.

The chain combines TRBV20-1 with TRBJ1-4; TRBD1 matches at 11 bases. Losses at the gene ends were 3 bases for V and 8 bases for J; bases not matched to a gene: 14. The CDR3 is 17 amino acids. Germline assignment: CDR1 DFQATT and CDR2 SNEGSKA (reference sequence). CDR3 loop: CSASLRDRGYVGEKLFF. In DNA, the CDR3 is TGCAGTGCTAGTCTCCGGGACAGGGGGTATGTGGGGGAAAAACTGTTTTTT.

The CDR3 DNA reads TGTGCCAGCAGCTCGGGGGGCTCCGATACGCAGTATTTT. Protein product: CASSSGGSDTQYF. V gene TRBV13 combines with J gene TRBJ2-3; D may be TRBD2 (7 bases). This CDR3 region has 13 residues. From germline, CDR1 is PRHDT and CDR2 FYEKMQ (reference sequence). Trimming removed 4 bases at V and 6 bases at J, with 11 bases between.

The rearrangement joins TRBV11-2 to TRBJ1-1, with 10 bases lining up with TRBD1. CDR3 length equals 15 residues. Trimming took 7 bases from V and 0 from J; bases not matched to a gene: 5. Germline V gives CDR1 SGHAT, CDR2 FQNNGV. CDR3 in DNA: TGTGCCAGCAACAAGGGACAGGGGATGAACACTGAAGCTTTCTTT. Its translation is CASNKGQGMNTEAFF.

V usage is TRBV24-1 and J usage is TRBJ2-7; 8 bases map to TRBD1. CDR1 and CDR2 (germline): KGHDR, SFDVKD. Trimming cost V 6 bases and J 7 bases; bases outside gene matches: 4. The CDR3 is 12 residues long. CDR3 loop: CATSRQGWEQYF. CDR3 DNA: TGTGCCACCAGTAGACAGGGGTGGGAGCAGTACTTC.

The V gene is TRBV19, the J gene TRBJ2-7, with 7 bases that match TRBD1. Germline loops: CDR1 LNHDA, CDR2 SQIVND (reference sequence). With V trimmed by 5 bases and J by 2 bases, 12 bases remained unmatched. The CDR3 is made up of 16 amino acids. CDR3 DNA: TGTGCCAGTAGTCCACTCCGCGGACAGGCAGCCTACGAGCAGTACTTC. Translation: CASSPLRGQAAYEQYF. Looking up the rest from reference TRBV19 and TRBJ2-7 gives the full variable domain: DGGITQSPKYLFRKEGQNVTLSCEQNLNHDAMYWYRQDPGQGLRLIYYSQIVNDFQKGDIAEGYSVSREKKESFPLTVTSAQKNPTAFYLCASSPLRGQAAYEQYFGPGTRLTVT.

The chain has TRBV5-4 and TRBJ1-4; D not resolved. This CDR3 is built from 16 residues. Germline loops: CDR1 SGHNT, CDR2 YYREEE (reference sequence). Deletions cut 2 bases from V and 3 bases from J, with 14 bases between. CDR3 DNA sequence: TGTGCCAGCAGCTTCGGTCCGGGGATGTCTAATGAAAAACTGTTTTTT. This encodes CASSFGPGMSNEKLFF.

V gene TRBV18 combines with J gene TRBJ2-4; D might be TRBD2 (6 bases). The CDR3 runs 16 residues. Trimming took off 0 bases at V and 1 base at J, with 10 bases between the two ends. The germline gives CDR1 KGHSH, CDR2 LQKENI. The CDR3 protein is CASSPPRRVAKNIQYF. The CDR3 coding sequence is TGTGCCAGCTCACCACCTCGGAGGGTGGCCAAAAACATTCAGTACTTC.

The chain employs TRBV4-1 and TRBJ2-1, with TRBD2 identical over 10 bases. Germline loops: CDR1 MGHRA, CDR2 YSYEKL. Trimming removed 0 bases from V and 12 bases from J; junction bases left unmatched: 14. CDR3 size: 17 residues. The CDR3 loop reads CASSQDLAGVSRIGQFF. In DNA form, the CDR3 reads TGCGCCAGCAGCCAAGATCTAGCGGGGGTCTCTCGTATTGGGCAGTTCTTC.

The chain couples TRBV2 to TRBJ2-3; 9 bases line up with TRBD2. Per germline, CDR1 SNHLY and CDR2 FYNNEI. The CDR3 has 15 amino acids. Trimming cost V 7 bases and J 2 bases; bases outside gene matches: 7. This CDR3 is CASITTSGLTDTQYF. The CDR3 coding sequence is TGTGCCAGCATTACGACTAGCGGACTCACAGATACGCAGTATTTT.

The J gene is TRBJ2-7, the V gene TRBV19; 7 bases fit TRBD2. J was trimmed by 2 bases and V by 4 bases; bases with no gene match: 5. Germline-derived CDR1 and CDR2 are LNHDA and SQIVND (reference sequence). The CDR3 extends over 14 amino acids. The CDR3 protein is CASSRQRGAYEQYF. CDR3 bases: TGTGCCAGTAGTAGACAACGGGGGGCCTACGAGCAGTACTTC.

V gene TRBV2 combines with J gene TRBJ2-3; D remains ambiguous. V shed 10 bases and J shed 4 bases, with 18 bases lying between them. Germline assignment: CDR1 SNHLY and CDR2 FYNNEI. The CDR3 has 14 amino acids. The CDR3 nucleotides read TGTGCCACGCAAGGAGTTTTCGGCGCAGATACGCAGTATTTT. This translates into CATQGVFGADTQYF.

This rearrangement joins TRBV6-6 to TRBJ2-7, with TRBD1 identical over 7 bases. CDR3 length equals 13 residues. CDR1 is MNHNY and CDR2 is SVGAGI in the germline V gene (reference sequence). The V and J ends lost 6 bases and 3 bases, in that order; junction bases with no gene match: 5. CDR3 in amino acids: CASRRTGNYEQYF. In DNA form, the CDR3 reads TGTGCCAGCAGGAGGACAGGCAACTACGAGCAGTACTTC.

The chain combines TRBV11-3 with TRBJ1-2; possibly TRBD1 for D (5 bases). The V and J ends lost 5 bases and 8 bases respectively, with 12 bases between them. The CDR3 contains 12 residues. Germline-derived CDR1 and CDR2 are SGHNT and YENEEA. The CDR3 DNA reads as TGTGCCAGCAGCCCGGGGACTGGGGGCTACACCTTC. Translated, it gives CASSPGTGGYTF.

The chain is built from TRBV9 and TRBJ2-1, with 8 bases lining up with TRBD2. Germline V lookup: CDR1 SGDLS, CDR2 YYNGEE. V was pared by 4 bases and J by 3 bases, with 3 bases of the junction left unmatched. The CDR3 sequence is 14 residues long. The CDR3 sequence is CASSPGLDYNEQFF. The CDR3 nucleotides are TGTGCCAGCAGCCCGGGACTAGACTACAATGAGCAGTTCTTC. The full variable domain, completed using reference TRBV9 and TRBJ2-1, is DSGVTQTPKHLITATGQRVTLRCSPRSGDLSVYWYQQSLDQGLQFLIQYYNGEERAKGNILERFSAQQFPDLHSELNLSSLELGDSALYFCASSPGLDYNEQFFGPGTRLTVL.

V is TRBV7-2 and J is TRBJ2-3; the match to TRBD2 covers 8 bases. This CDR3 region has 15 residues. Trimming removed 1 base from V and 8 bases from J; junction bases left unmatched: 8. Germline values: CDR1 SGHTA, CDR2 FQGNSA. The CDR3 DNA reads TGTGCCAGCAGCTTAGGGTCCGACGGGGGGGGTACGCAGTATTTT. Protein product: CASSLGSDGGGTQYF.

The chain has TRBV6-6 and TRBJ1-2; TRBD1 matches at 8 bases. In germline, CDR1 is MNHNY, CDR2 SVGAGI (reference sequence). Trimming cost V 6 bases and J 7 bases; bases outside gene matches: 16. The CDR3 sequence is 16 residues long. In nucleotides, the CDR3 is TGTGCCAGCAGCCGAGACCAGGGGGCGTACGGAGCTGGCTACACCTTC. This codes for CASSRDQGAYGAGYTF.

This sequence joins TRBV13 and TRBJ2-1; 7 positions agree with TRBD2. V shed 3 bases, J shed 2 bases, and the junction held 10 bases outside the gene matches. Germline-derived CDR1 and CDR2 are PRHDT and FYEKMQ (reference sequence). CDR3 length: 17 amino acids. CDR3 sequence reads: CASSFFSGIGTYNEQFF. The DNA for the CDR3 is TGTGCCAGCAGCTTTTTCAGCGGGATTGGAACCTACAATGAGCAGTTCTTC.